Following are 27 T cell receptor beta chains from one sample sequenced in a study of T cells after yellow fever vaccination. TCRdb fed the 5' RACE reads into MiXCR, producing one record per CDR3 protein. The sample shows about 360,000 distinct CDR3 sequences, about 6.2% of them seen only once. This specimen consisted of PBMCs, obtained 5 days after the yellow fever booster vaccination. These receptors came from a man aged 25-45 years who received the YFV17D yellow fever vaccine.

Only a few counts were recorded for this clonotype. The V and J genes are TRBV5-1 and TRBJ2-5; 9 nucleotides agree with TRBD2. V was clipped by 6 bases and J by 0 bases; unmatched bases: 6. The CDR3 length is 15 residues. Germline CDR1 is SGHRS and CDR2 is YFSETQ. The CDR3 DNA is TGCGCCAGCATCCTGACTAGCGGAAACCAAGAGACCCAGTACTTC. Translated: CASILTSGNQETQYF.

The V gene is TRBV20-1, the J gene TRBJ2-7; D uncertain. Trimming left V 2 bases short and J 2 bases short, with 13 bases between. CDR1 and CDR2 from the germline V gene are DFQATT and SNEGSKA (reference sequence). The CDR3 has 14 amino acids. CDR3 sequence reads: CSARLGLVPYEQYF. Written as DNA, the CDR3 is TGCAGTGCTAGACTGGGTCTAGTCCCCTACGAGCAGTACTTC.

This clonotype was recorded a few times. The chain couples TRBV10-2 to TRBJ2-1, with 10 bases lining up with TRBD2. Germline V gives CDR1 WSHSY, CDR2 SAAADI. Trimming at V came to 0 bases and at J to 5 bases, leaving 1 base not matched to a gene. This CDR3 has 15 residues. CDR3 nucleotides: TGCGCCAGCAGTGAGTCGGGACTAGCGAACAATGAGCAGTTCTTC. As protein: CASSESGLANNEQFF.

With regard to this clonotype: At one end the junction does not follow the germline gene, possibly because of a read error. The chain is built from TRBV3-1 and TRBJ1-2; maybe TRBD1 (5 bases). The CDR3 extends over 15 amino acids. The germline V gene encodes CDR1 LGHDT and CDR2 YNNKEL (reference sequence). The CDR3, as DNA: TGTGCCTGCAGCCAAGATCCTAGGGGAGGACATGGCTACACCTTC. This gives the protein CACSQDPRGGHGYTF. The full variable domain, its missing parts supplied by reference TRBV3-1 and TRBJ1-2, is DTAVSQTPKYLVTQMGNDKSIKCEQNLGHDTMYWYKQDSKKFLKIMFSYNNKELIINETVPNRFSPKSPDKAHLNLHINSLELGDSAVYFCACSQDPRGGHGYTFGSGTRLTVV.

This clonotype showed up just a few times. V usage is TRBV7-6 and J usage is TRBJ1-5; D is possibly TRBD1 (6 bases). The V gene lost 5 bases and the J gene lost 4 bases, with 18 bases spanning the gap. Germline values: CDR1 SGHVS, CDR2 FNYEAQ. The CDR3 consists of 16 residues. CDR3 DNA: TGTGCCAGCAGCCCGGTAGGGGGGGAATTTAATCAGCCCCAGCATTTT. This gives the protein CASSPVGGEFNQPQHF. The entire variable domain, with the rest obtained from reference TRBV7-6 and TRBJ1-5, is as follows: GAGVSQSPRYKVTKRGQDVALRCDPISGHVSLYWYRQALGQGPEFLTYFNYEAQQDKSGLPNDRFSAERPEGSISTLTIQRTEQRDSAMYRCASSPVGGEFNQPQHFGDGTRLSIL.

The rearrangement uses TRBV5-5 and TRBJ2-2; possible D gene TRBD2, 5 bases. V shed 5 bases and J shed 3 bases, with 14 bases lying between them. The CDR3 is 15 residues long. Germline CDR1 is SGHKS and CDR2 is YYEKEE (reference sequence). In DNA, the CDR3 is TGTGCCAGCAGACTAGACCCCAAATACACCGGGGAGCTGTTTTTT. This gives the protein CASRLDPKYTGELFF.

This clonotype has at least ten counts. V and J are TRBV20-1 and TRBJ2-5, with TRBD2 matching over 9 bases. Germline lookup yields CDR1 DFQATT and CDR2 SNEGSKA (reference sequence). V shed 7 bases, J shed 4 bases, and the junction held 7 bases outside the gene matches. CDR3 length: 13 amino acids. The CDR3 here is CSESSGSGETQYF. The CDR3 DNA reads TGCAGTGAGAGTAGCGGGAGCGGAGAGACCCAGTACTTC.

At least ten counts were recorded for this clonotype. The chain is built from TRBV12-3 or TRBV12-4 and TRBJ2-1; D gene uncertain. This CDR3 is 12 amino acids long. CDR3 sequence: CGTGHSYNEQFF. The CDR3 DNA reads TGTGGGACGGGCCATTCCTACAATGAGCAGTTCTTC.

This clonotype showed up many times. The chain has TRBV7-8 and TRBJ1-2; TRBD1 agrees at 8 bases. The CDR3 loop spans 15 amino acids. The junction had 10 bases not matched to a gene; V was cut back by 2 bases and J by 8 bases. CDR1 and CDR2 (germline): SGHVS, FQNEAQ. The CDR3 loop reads CASSLLDRGKEGYTF. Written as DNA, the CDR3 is TGTGCCAGCAGCTTACTCGACAGGGGCAAGGAGGGCTACACCTTC.

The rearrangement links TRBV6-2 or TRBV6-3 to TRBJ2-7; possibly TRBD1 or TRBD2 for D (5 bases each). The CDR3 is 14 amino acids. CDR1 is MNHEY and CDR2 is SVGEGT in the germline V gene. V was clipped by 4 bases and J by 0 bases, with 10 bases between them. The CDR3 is CASSFEGTSYEQYF. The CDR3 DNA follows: TGTGCCAGCAGTTTCGAAGGGACCTCCTACGAGCAGTACTTC.

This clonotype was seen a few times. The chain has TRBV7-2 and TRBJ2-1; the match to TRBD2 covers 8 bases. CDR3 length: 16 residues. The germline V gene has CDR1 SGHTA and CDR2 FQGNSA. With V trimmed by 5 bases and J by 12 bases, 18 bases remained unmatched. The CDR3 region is CASSPPSSGSSPGQFF. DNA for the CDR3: TGTGCCAGCAGCCCCCCTTCGAGCGGGAGCTCCCCGGGGCAGTTCTTC.

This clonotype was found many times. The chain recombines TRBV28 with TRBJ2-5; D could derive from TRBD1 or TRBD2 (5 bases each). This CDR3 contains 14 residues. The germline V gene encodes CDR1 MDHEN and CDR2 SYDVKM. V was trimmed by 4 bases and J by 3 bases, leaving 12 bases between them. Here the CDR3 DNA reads TGTGCCAGCAGTTACCTGAGGGGTAAAGAGACCCAGTACTTC. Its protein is CASSYLRGKETQYF. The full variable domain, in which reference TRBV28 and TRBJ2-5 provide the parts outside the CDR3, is DVKVTQSSRYLVKRTGEKVFLECVQDMDHENMFWYRQDPGLGLRLIYFSYDVKMKEKGDIPEGYSVSREKKERFSLILESASTNQTSMYLCASSYLRGKETQYFGPGTRLLVL.

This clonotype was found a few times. CDR3: CASSASSGSPYEQYF. CDR3 nucleotide sequence: TGTGCCAGCAGCGCCTCTAGCGGGAGTCCCTACGAGCAGTACTTC. V gene TRBV7-2 combines with J gene TRBJ2-7; 10 nucleotides agree with TRBD2. Germline V gene sequence: CDR1 SGHTA, CDR2 FQGNSA. The CDR3 covers 15 residues. Unmatched junction bases numbered 6, after V lost 5 bases and J lost 2 bases.

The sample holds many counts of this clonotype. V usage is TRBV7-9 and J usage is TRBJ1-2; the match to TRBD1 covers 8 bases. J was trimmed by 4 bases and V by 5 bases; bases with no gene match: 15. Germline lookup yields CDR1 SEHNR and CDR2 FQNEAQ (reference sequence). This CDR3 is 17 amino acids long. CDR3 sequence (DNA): TGTGCCAGCAGCCGGAACCCTGGACAGGGAAAGTTCTATGGCTACACCTTC. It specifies CASSRNPGQGKFYGYTF.

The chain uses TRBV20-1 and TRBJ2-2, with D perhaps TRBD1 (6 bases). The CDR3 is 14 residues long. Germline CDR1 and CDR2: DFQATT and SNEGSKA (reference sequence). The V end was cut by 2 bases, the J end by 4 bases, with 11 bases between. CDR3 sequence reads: CSARLGGSTGELFF. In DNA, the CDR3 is TGCAGTGCTAGACTTGGGGGCAGCACCGGGGAGCTGTTTTTT.

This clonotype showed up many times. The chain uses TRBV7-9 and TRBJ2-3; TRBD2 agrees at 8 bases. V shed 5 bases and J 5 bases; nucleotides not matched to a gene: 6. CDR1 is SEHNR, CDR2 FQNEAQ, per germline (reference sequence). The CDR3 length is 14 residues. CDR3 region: CASSHSGIEDTQYF. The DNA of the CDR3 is TGTGCCAGCAGCCATAGCGGGATTGAAGATACGCAGTATTTT.

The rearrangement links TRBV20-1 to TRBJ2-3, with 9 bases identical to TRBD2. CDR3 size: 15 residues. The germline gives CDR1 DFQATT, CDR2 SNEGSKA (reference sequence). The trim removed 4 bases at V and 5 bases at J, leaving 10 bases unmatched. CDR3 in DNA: TGCAGTGCTACCCCCCTAGCGGGATTGGGAGATACGCAGTATTTT. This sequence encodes CSATPLAGLGDTQYF.

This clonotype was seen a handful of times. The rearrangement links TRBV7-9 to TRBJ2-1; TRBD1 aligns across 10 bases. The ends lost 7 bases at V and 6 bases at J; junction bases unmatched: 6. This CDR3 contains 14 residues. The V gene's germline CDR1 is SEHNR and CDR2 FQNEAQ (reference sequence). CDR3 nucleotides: TGTGCCAGCACAGGACAGGGGGAATTCAATGAGCAGTTCTTC. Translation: CASTGQGEFNEQFF.

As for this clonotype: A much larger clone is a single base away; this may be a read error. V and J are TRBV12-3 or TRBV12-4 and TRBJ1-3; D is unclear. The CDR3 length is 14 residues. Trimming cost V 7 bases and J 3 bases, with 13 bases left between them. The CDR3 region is CASTPRSFGNTIYF. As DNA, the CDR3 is TGTGCCAGCACCCCGAGGAGTTTTGGAAACACCATATATTTT.

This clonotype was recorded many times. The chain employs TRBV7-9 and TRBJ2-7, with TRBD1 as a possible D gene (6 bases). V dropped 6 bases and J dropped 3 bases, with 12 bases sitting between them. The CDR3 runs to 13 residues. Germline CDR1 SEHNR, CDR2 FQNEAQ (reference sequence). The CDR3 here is CASRSDRNYEQYF. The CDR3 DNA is TGTGCCAGCAGATCGGACAGAAACTACGAGCAGTACTTC.

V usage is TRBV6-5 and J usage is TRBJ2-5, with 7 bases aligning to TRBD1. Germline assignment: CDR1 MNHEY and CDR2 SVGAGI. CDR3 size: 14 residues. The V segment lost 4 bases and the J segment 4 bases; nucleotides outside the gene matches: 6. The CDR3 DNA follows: TGTGCCAGCAGTTCCGACAGGGTAGCAGAGACCCAGTACTTC. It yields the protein CASSSDRVAETQYF.

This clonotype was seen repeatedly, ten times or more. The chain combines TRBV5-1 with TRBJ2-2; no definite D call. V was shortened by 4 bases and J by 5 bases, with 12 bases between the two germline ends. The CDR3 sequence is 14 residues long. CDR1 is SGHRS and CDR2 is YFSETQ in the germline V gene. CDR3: CASSQAPRTGELFF. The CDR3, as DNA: TGCGCCAGCAGCCAGGCACCGAGGACCGGGGAGCTGTTTTTT. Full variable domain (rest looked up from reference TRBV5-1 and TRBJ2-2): KAGVTQTPRYLIKTRGQQVTLSCSPISGHRSVSWYQQTPGQGLQFLFEYFSETQRNKGNFPGRFSGRQFSNSRSEMNVSTLELGDSALYLCASSQAPRTGELFFGEGSRLTVL.

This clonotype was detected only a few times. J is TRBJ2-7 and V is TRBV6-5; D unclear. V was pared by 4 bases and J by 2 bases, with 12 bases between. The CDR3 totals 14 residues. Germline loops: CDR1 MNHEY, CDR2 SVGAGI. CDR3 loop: CASSSLPPAYEQYF. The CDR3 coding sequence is TGTGCCAGCAGTTCCCTCCCCCCTGCCTACGAGCAGTACTTC.

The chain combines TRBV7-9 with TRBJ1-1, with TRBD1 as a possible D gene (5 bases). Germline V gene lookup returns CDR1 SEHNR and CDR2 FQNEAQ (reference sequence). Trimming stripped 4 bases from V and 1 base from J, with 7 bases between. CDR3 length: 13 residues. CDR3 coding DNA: TGTGCCAGCAGCTGGGACTCGAACACTGAAGCTTTCTTT. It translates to CASSWDSNTEAFF.

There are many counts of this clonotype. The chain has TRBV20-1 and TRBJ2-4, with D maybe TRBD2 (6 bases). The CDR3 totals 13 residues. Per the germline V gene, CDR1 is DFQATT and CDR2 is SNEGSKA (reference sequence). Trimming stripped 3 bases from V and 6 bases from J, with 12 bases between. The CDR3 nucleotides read TGCAGTGCTAGCGATAGCGGTCGAAACATTCAGTACTTC. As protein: CSASDSGRNIQYF.

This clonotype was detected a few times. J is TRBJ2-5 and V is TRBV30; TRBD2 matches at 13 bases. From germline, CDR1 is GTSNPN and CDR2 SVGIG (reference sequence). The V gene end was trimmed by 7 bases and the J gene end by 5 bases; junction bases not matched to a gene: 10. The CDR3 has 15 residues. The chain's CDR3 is CAFALGLAGLETQYF. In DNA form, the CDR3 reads TGTGCCTTCGCCCTGGGACTAGCGGGATTGGAGACCCAGTACTTC.

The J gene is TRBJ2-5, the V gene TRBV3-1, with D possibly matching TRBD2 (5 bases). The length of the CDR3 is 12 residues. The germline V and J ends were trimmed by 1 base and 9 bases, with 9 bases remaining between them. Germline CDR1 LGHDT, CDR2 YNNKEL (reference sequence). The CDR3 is CASSQAGLAQYF. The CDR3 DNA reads TGTGCCAGCAGCCAAGCGGGGTTGGCCCAGTACTTC.